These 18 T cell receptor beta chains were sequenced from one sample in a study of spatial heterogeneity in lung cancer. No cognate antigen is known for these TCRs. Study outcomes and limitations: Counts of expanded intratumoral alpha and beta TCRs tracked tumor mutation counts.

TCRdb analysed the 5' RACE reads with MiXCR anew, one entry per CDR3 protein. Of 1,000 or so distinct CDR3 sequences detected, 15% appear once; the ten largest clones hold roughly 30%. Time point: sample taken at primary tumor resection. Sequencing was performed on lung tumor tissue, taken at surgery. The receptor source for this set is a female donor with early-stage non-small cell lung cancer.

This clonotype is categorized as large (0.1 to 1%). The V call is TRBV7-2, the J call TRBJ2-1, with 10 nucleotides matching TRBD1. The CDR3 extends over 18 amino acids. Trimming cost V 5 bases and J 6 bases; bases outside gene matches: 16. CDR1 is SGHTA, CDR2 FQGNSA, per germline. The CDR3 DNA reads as TGTGCCAGCAGCCTCGAAATGACAGGGGGCCCGAGGGTCAATGAGCAGTTCTTC. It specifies CASSLEMTGGPRVNEQFF.

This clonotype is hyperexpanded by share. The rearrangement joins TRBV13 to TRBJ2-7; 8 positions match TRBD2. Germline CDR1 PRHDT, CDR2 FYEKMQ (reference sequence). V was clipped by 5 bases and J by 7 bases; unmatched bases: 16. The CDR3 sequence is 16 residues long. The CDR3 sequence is CASSPLADGGVYEQYF. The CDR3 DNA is TGTGCCAGCAGCCCACTAGCGGACGGAGGGGTATATGAGCAGTACTTC.

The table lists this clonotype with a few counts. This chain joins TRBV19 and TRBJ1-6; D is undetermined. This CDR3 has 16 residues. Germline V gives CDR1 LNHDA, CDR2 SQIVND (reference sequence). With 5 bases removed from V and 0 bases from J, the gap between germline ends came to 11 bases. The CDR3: CASSSTRSSYNSPLHF. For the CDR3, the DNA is TGTGCCAGTAGTTCGACTCGAAGCTCCTATAATTCACCCCTCCACTTT.

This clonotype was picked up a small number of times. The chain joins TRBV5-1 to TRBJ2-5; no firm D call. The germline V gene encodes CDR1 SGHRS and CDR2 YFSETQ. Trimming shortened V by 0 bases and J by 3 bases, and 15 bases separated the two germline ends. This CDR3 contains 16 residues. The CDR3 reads CASSLVPQSDEETQYF. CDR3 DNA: TGCGCCAGCAGCTTGGTTCCCCAATCGGACGAAGAGACCCAGTACTTC.

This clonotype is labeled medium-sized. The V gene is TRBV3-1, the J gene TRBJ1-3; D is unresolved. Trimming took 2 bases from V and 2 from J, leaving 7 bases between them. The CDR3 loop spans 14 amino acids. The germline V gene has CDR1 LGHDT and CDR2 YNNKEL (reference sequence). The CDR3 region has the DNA TGTGCCAGCAGCCAAAGGGAGGCTGGAAACACCATATATTTT. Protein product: CASSQREAGNTIYF.

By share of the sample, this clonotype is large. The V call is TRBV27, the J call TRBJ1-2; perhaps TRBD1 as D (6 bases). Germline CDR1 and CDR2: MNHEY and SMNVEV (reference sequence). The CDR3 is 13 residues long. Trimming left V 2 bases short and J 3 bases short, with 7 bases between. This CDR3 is CASSLGQHYGYTF. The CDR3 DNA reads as TGTGCCAGCAGTTTAGGACAGCACTATGGCTACACCTTC.

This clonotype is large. As DNA, the CDR3 is TGTGCCACCTCTCGAGGAGCACGAGGCTACACCTTC. This translates into CATSRGARGYTF. V and J are TRBV12-3 or TRBV12-4 and TRBJ1-2, with D unclear. CDR3 size: 12 residues. With 10 bases removed from V and 8 bases from J, the gap between germline ends came to 17 bases.

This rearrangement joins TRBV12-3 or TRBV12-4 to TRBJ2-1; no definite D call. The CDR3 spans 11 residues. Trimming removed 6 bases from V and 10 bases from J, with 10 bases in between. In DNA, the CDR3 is TGTGCCAGCAGGATAGCTGGCGAGCAGTTCTTC. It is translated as CASRIAGEQFF.

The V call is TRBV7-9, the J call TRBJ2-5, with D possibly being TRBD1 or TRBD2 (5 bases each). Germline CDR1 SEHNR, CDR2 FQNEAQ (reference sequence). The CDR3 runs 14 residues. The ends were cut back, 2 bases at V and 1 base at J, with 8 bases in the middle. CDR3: CASSLWGSQETQYF. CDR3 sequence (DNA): TGTGCCAGCAGCTTATGGGGGTCCCAAGAGACCCAGTACTTC. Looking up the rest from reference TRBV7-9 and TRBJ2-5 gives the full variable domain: DTGVSQNPRHKITKRGQNVTFRCDPISEHNRLYWYRQTLGQGPEFLTYFQNEAQLEKSRLLSDRFSAERPKGSFSTLEIQRTEQGDSAMYLCASSLWGSQETQYFGPGTRLLVL.

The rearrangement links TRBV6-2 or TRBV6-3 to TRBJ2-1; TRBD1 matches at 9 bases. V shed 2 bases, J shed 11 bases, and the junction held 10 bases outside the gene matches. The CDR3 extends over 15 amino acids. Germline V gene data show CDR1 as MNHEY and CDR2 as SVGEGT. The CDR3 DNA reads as TGTGCCAGCAGTTACCCGACAGGGGGAACAATGAAGCAGTTCTTC. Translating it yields CASSYPTGGTMKQFF.

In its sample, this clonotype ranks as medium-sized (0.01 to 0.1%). The CDR3 DNA reads as TGCAGTGCTACCGGGGACCGAGGCCAAGAGACCCAGTACTTC. Encoded protein: CSATGDRGQETQYF. The rearrangement joins TRBV20-1 to TRBJ2-5, with D tentatively TRBD1 or TRBD2 (5 bases each). Per germline, CDR1 DFQATT and CDR2 SNEGSKA (reference sequence). Deletions cut 4 bases from V and 1 base from J, with 13 bases between. This CDR3 has 14 amino acids.

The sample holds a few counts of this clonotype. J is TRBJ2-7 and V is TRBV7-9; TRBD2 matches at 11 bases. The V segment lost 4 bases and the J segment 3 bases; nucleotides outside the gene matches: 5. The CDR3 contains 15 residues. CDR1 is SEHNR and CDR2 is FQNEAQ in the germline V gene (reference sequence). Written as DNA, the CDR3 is TGTGCCAGCAGCTCCCTAGCGGGGGGACTCTACGAGCAGTACTTC. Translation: CASSSLAGGLYEQYF. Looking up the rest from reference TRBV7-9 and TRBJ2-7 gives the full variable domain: DTGVSQNPRHKITKRGQNVTFRCDPISEHNRLYWYRQTLGQGPEFLTYFQNEAQLEKSRLLSDRFSAERPKGSFSTLEIQRTEQGDSAMYLCASSSLAGGLYEQYFGPGTRLTVT.

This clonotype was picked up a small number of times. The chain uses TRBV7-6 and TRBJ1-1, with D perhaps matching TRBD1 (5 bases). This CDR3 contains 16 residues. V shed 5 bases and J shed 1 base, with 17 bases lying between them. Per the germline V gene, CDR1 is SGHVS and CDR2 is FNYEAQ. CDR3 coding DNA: TGTGCCAGCAGCCTTGGCCCACGACAGACGAACACTGAAGCTTTCTTT. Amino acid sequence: CASSLGPRQTNTEAFF. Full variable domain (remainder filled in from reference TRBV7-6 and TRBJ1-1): GAGVSQSPRYKVTKRGQDVALRCDPISGHVSLYWYRQALGQGPEFLTYFNYEAQQDKSGLPNDRFSAERPEGSISTLTIQRTEQRDSAMYRCASSLGPRQTNTEAFFGQGTRLTVV.

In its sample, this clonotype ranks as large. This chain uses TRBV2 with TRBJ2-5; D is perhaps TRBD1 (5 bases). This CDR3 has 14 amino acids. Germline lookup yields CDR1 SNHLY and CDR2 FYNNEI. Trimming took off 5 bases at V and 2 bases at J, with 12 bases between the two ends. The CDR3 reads CASSLMTVQETQYF. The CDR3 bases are TGTGCCAGCAGTCTGATGACAGTGCAAGAGACCCAGTACTTC.

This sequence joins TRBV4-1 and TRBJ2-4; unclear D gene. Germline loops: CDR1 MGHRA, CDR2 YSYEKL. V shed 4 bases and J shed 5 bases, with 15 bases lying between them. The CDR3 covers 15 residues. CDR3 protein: CASSPESGVQNIQYF. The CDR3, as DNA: TGCGCCAGCAGCCCCGAGTCAGGAGTTCAAAACATTCAGTACTTC.

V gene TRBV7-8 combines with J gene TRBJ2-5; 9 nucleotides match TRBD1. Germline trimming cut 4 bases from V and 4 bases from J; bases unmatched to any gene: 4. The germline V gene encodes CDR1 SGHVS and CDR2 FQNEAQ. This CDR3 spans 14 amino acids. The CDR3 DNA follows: TGTGCCAGCAGCTCGGGACAGGGTGGAGAGACCCAGTACTTC. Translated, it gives CASSSGQGGETQYF.

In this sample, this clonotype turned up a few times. Here the CDR3 reads CASTESADTQYF. For the CDR3, the DNA is TGTGCCAGCACGGAGAGCGCAGATACGCAGTATTTT. This chain uses TRBV28 with TRBJ2-3, with no clear D. The CDR3 extends over 12 amino acids. Trimming left V 7 bases short and J 4 bases short, with 9 bases between. Germline V gives CDR1 MDHEN, CDR2 SYDVKM.

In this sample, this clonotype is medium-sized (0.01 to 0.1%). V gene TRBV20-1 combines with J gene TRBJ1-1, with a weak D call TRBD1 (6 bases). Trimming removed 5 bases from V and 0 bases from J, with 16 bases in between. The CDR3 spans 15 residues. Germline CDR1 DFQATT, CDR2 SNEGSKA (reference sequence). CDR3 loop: CSALTAGGLNTEAFF. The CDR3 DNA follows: TGCAGTGCTTTGACGGCGGGGGGCTTGAACACTGAAGCTTTCTTT.